The sequence of this TCR beta chain was determined in a study of cytomegalovirus exposure and HLA in healthy donors. Study at large: Out of roughly 200 million T cells, an earlier analysis found fewer than 140 million unique TCR beta sequences in total. Among the approximately 430 donors who were genotyped, about 79% fell in the genetic ancestry cluster that is associated with self-reported Caucasian donors. Study-wide results and caveats: Data from an earlier analysis indicated that most TCR beta V segments were productive either about 87% or about 30% of the time. Common viral pathogens were later found to be apparently linked to several of the most significant clusters.

Note on this clone: Its antigen is unknown.

13 Jbeta primers and 60 Vbeta primers were used for the PCR. TCRdb's copy holds only in-frame clones and misses some; the assay was immunoSEQ multiplex PCR. The sample comprises approximately 110,000 clones, roughly 15% of which are singletons, and over 0.65% rests with the top ten. After removal of 2 bases from V and 5 bases from J, the junction contained 7 bases not matched to a gene. The CDR3 sequence is 15 residues long. Per the germline V gene, CDR1 is SGHRS and CDR2 is YFSETQ. Sequencing used PBMCs. V usage is TRBV5-1 and J usage is TRBJ1-1, with 9 nucleotides matching TRBD1. The source of this sequence is a female donor in good health and CMV-seronegative. The CDR3 protein is CASSFRQGGWTEAFF. DNA for the CDR3: TGCGCCAGCAGCTTCCGACAGGGGGGATGGACTGAAGCTTTCTTT.